This entry is about one T cell receptor (beta chain). Its antigen is undetermined. Other nucleotide sequences in the sample specify the same CDR3. This sample is drawn from a study of PD-1 blockade in classical Hodgkin lymphoma. About the study: Nivolumab was given intravenously to patients at 3 mg/kg every 2 weeks. Study-wide points: A reduction in baseline TCR diversity was reportedly seen in newly diagnosed patients relative to healthy donors. With CD4+ cells, TCR diversity rose significantly by C4D1, but not with CD8+ cells.

Sequencing used immunoSEQ multiplex PCR; TCRdb keeps in-frame clones, though not all of them. The data contain tens of thousands of clones, roughly 70% of them singletons. This CDR3 comprises 12 residues. V shed 1 base and J shed 8 bases, with 8 bases lying between them. The germline gives CDR1 SEHNR, CDR2 FQNEAQ (reference sequence). Relapse after autologous stem cell transplantation occurred in every patient, and brentuximab vedotin exposure varied. Complete response, partial response or progressive disease constituted the best response categories observed. Sequencing used peripheral blood mononuclear cells (PBMCs), obtained before the second cycle of nivolumab. The clonotype comes from a human donor with classical Hodgkin lymphoma. The chain couples TRBV7-9 to TRBJ1-2; D gene uncertain. The CDR3 DNA follows: TGTGCCAGCAGCTTAGGGGGTTGGGGCTACACCTTC. It specifies CASSLGGWGYTF. Using reference TRBV7-9 and TRBJ1-2 for the parts outside the CDR3, the full variable domain is DTGVSQNPRHKITKRGQNVTFRCDPISEHNRLYWYRQTLGQGPEFLTYFQNEAQLEKSRLLSDRFSAERPKGSFSTLEIQRTEQGDSAMYLCASSLGGWGYTFGSGTRLTVV.